Below are 22 T cell receptor beta chains sequenced from a single sample in a study of tumor-infiltrating lymphocytes in oesophageal squamous cell carcinoma. TCRdb analysed the PCR reads with MiXCR anew, one entry per CDR3 protein. Of some 10,000 distinct CDR3 sequences detected, around half appear once; the ten largest clones hold roughly a quarter. The sequencing sample was made of esophageal tumor tissue. The source is a male donor with esophageal squamous cell carcinoma.

The rearrangement uses TRBV6-1 and TRBJ2-5, with TRBD2 matching 15 bases. The J call may be wrong; the DNA end is better matched by TRBJ2-7. The CDR3 runs to 18 residues. Germline CDR1 MNHNS, CDR2 SASEGT. CDR3 region: CASTDGLAGGPGVYEQYF. The CDR3 bases are TGTGCCAGCACCGATGGACTAGCGGGAGGGCCAGGGGTCTACGAGCAGTACTTC.

The rearrangement links TRBV27 to TRBJ2-1; D is perhaps TRBD1 or TRBD2 (5 bases each). V lost 5 bases and J lost 10, with 21 bases in between. CDR3 size: 15 residues. From germline, CDR1 is MNHEY and CDR2 SMNVEV (reference sequence). The CDR3 loop reads CASSIKPGALGEQFF. CDR3 nucleotides: TGTGCCAGCAGTATAAAACCCGGGGCCCTCGGCGAGCAGTTCTTC.

This chain joins TRBV6-8 and TRBJ2-1, with 11 positions matching TRBD2. The germline gives CDR1 MNHGY, CDR2 SAAAGT. The CDR3 spans 18 residues. The J segment lost 0 bases and the V segment lost 2 bases, leaving 6 bases of the junction unmatched. CDR3: CASSYLGTSGYSYNEQFF. In DNA, the CDR3 is TGTGCCAGCAGTTACCTTGGGACTAGCGGATACTCCTACAATGAGCAGTTCTTC.

As concerns this clonotype: This could be a read error, since a much larger clone is one nucleotide away. The chain links TRBV5-1 to TRBJ2-1; D is perhaps TRBD1 or TRBD2 (6 bases each). V lost 1 base and J 10 bases, leaving 27 bases between the germline ends. From germline, CDR1 is SGHRS and CDR2 YFSETQ. The CDR3 has 18 residues. The CDR3 loop reads CASSLQGTFKGVTYEQFF. The CDR3 coding sequence is TGCGCCAGCAGCTTGCAGGGGACTTTCAAGGGGGTTACCTACGAGCAGTTCTTC.

This chain links TRBV10-3 with TRBJ2-2; D gene uncertain. The V end was cut by 4 bases, the J end by 4 bases, with 13 bases between. Germline assignment: CDR1 ENHRY and CDR2 SYGVKD. The CDR3 sequence is 15 residues long. CDR3 loop: CAISGQPGPTGELFF. DNA of the CDR3: TGTGCCATCAGTGGGCAACCCGGACCCACCGGGGAGCTGTTTTTT.

This clonotype has a count of ten or more. The rearrangement uses TRBV5-1 and TRBJ2-1; no firm D call. The CDR3 loop spans 15 amino acids. Germline CDR1 and CDR2: SGHRS and YFSETQ. Trimming took off 4 bases at V and 9 bases at J, with 20 bases between the two ends. The CDR3 reads CASSRALDLVPEQFF. CDR3 nucleotides: TGCGCCAGCAGCAGAGCTCTCGATCTAGTTCCTGAGCAGTTCTTC.

This clonotype showed up just once. CDR3 in amino acids: CASSLVAGSFDEQYF. The DNA for the CDR3 is TGCGCCAGCAGCTTGGTTGCGGGAAGCTTCGATGAGCAGTACTTC. The chain has TRBV5-1 and TRBJ2-5, with a tentative D call TRBD2 (6 bases). The V gene's germline CDR1 is SGHRS and CDR2 YFSETQ. The length of the CDR3 is 15 residues. Trimming cost V 0 bases and J 11 bases, with 20 bases left between them.

This clonotype was seen ten or more times. Given the absence of the conserved phenylalanine or tryptophan at the CDR3 end, a read error is likely. The limits of the CDR3 on the DNA are not certain, so only TCRdb's listed CDR3 is given. The chain recombines TRBV7-9 with TRBJ2-7; whether TRBD1, the table's D call, matches the DNA was not checked. Germline assignment: CDR1 SEHNR and CDR2 FQNEAQ (reference sequence). The CDR3 contains 21 residues when both ends are counted. The chain's CDR3 is CASSLELGETGALIYGYTFGS.

This chain links TRBV15 with TRBJ2-1, with 7 bases that match TRBD2. The CDR3 totals 15 residues. The germline V gene encodes CDR1 LNHNV and CDR2 YYDKDF (reference sequence). The junction had 8 bases not matched to a gene; V was cut back by 0 bases and J by 9 bases. The CDR3 DNA sequence: TGTGCCACCAGCAGAGATGGGGGGGAGCTGGGTGAGCAGTTCTTC. Protein: CATSRDGGELGEQFF.

The V gene is TRBV20-1, the J gene TRBJ2-7; perhaps TRBD1 as D (5 bases). CDR3 length equals 12 residues. Germline assignment: CDR1 DFQATT and CDR2 SNEGSKA (reference sequence). The ends were cut back, 3 bases at V and 3 bases at J, with 9 bases in the middle. The CDR3: CSASPTGYEQYF. The CDR3 DNA reads TGCAGTGCTAGTCCCACAGGCTACGAGCAGTACTTC.

The chain couples TRBV7-2 to TRBJ1-1; D is undetermined. V dropped 2 bases and J dropped 3 bases, with 1 base sitting between them. This CDR3 spans 11 amino acids. The germline V gene encodes CDR1 SGHTA and CDR2 FQGNSA. The CDR3 here is CASSLHTEAFF. For the CDR3, the DNA is TGTGCCAGCAGCTTACACACTGAAGCTTTCTTT.

This clonotype has a handful of counts. The chain uses TRBV7-8 and TRBJ2-7; 8 bases line up with TRBD2. Germline CDR1 and CDR2: SGHVS and FQNEAQ. Trimming cost V 5 bases and J 1 base; bases outside gene matches: 7. This CDR3 region has 15 residues. DNA of the CDR3: TGTGCCAGCAGCATGCGAGGCGGGGGGTCCTACGAGCAGTACTTC. This codes for CASSMRGGGSYEQYF.

This clonotype was observed once. This sequence joins TRBV7-6 and TRBJ2-5; D tentatively fits TRBD1 or TRBD2 (5 bases each). Matching the DNA end better, TRBJ2-7 makes the J call doubtful. The CDR3 covers 14 residues. CDR1 is SGHVS and CDR2 is FNYEAQ in the germline V gene. The CDR3 DNA follows: TGTGCCAGCAGCTTATCTGGGGGCTCCTACGAGCAGTACTTC. The encoded protein is CASSLSGGSYEQYF.

This clonotype qualifies as medium-sized. The chain carries TRBV27 and TRBJ2-4; the D gene is possibly TRBD1 (5 bases). CDR1 is MNHEY, CDR2 SMNVEV, per germline (reference sequence). The CDR3 runs to 14 residues. V was trimmed by 2 bases and J by 7 bases, leaving 12 bases between them. CDR3 sequence reads: CASSLQGSGNIQYF. The CDR3, as DNA: TGTGCCAGCAGTTTACAGGGATCTGGGAACATTCAGTACTTC.

In this sample, this clonotype is medium-sized. J is TRBJ2-5 and V is TRBV25-1; tentative D call: TRBD2 (5 bases). CDR3 length: 13 amino acids. Trimming pared 8 bases from V and 0 bases from J, leaving 10 bases between. The germline CDR1 and CDR2 sequences are MGHDK and SYGVNS. CDR3 sequence reads: CASRKRNQETQYF. DNA of the CDR3: TGTGCCAGCCGAAAGCGGAACCAAGAGACCCAGTACTTC.

The gene calls are TRBV7-9 and TRBJ2-7; the match to TRBD1 covers 7 bases. The J call is uncertain, as TRBJ2-5 better fits the DNA end. The CDR3 runs to 14 residues. Germline V CDR1 and CDR2: SEHNR, FQNEAQ (reference sequence). This CDR3 is CASSLGAGGKTQYF. As DNA, the CDR3 is TGTGCCAGCAGCTTAGGCGCAGGGGGAAAGACCCAGTACTTC.

The chain links TRBV7-2 to TRBJ2-6; 9 positions match TRBD2. The J call may be incorrect, as the DNA end agrees better with TRBJ2-1. The CDR3 covers 16 residues. Germline assignment: CDR1 SGHTA and CDR2 FQGNSA. CDR3 residues: CASSSRGPSGVNEQFF. CDR3 DNA: TGTGCCAGCAGCTCCAGGGGTCCTAGCGGGGTTAATGAGCAGTTCTTC.

The gene calls are TRBV6-6 and TRBJ2-5; D not resolved. The J call may be incorrect, as the DNA end agrees better with TRBJ2-3. CDR1 MNHNY and CDR2 SVGAGI come from the germline V gene (reference sequence). The CDR3 has 13 amino acids. The CDR3 nucleotides are TGTGCCAGCAGCCACGGCGGTTCCGATACGCAGTATTTT. It is translated as CASSHGGSDTQYF.

This clonotype was counted once. The chain links TRBV7-8 to TRBJ2-7; a weak D match, TRBD2 (6 bases). Germline V gives CDR1 SGHVS, CDR2 FQNEAQ. The CDR3 contains 14 residues. V shed 7 bases and J shed 7 bases, with 20 bases lying between them. Written as DNA, the CDR3 is TGTGCCAGCACTCCCAAGGGTGGAGGGAATGAGCAGTACTTC. As protein: CASTPKGGGNEQYF.

This clonotype showed up many times. The CDR3, as DNA: TGTGCCAGCAGCGGACGGCAGGGGAGGTACAATGAGCAGTTCTTC. Its protein is CASSGRQGRYNEQFF. The chain uses TRBV7-6 and TRBJ2-1; D possibly matches TRBD1 or TRBD2 (6 bases each). This CDR3 has 15 residues. CDR1 SGHVS and CDR2 FNYEAQ come from the germline V gene. Deletions cut 5 bases from V and 4 bases from J, with 15 bases between. The whole variable domain, remainder taken from reference TRBV7-6 and TRBJ2-1, is GAGVSQSPRYKVTKRGQDVALRCDPISGHVSLYWYRQALGQGPEFLTYFNYEAQQDKSGLPNDRFSAERPEGSISTLTIQRTEQRDSAMYRCASSGRQGRYNEQFFGPGTRLTVL.

The chain uses TRBV7-3 and TRBJ2-3, with D perhaps TRBD2 (6 bases). This CDR3 spans 15 amino acids. The V end lost 1 base, the J end lost 4 bases, and 12 bases lay between the germline ends. Germline CDR1 reads SGHTA; CDR2 reads FQGTGA. CDR3 sequence reads: CASSLSGPGADTQYF. DNA of the CDR3: TGTGCCAGCAGCTTAAGTGGCCCGGGGGCAGATACGCAGTATTTT.

Sample share makes this clonotype medium-sized. The chain uses TRBV19 and TRBJ2-1, with no clear D. V shed 10 bases and J shed 0 bases, with 10 bases lying between them. The CDR3 has 13 amino acids. CDR1 is LNHDA and CDR2 is SQIVND in the germline V gene (reference sequence). CDR3 nucleotides: TGTGCCACCGGTGGAAGCTCCTACAATGAGCAGTTCTTC. Translation gives CATGGSSYNEQFF.